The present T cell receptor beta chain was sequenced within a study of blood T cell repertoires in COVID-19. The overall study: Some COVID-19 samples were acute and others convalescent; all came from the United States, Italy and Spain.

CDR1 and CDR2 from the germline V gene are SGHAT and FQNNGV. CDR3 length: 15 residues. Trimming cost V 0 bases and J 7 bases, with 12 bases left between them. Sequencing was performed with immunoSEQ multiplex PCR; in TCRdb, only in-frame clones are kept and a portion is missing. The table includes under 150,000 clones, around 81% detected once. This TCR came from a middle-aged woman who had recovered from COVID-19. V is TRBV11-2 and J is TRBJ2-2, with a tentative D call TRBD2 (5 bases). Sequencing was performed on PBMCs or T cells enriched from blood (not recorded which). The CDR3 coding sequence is TGTGCCAGCAGCTTAGACCCTTGGGCGGGCGGGGAGCTGTTTTTT. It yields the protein CASSLDPWAGGELFF.